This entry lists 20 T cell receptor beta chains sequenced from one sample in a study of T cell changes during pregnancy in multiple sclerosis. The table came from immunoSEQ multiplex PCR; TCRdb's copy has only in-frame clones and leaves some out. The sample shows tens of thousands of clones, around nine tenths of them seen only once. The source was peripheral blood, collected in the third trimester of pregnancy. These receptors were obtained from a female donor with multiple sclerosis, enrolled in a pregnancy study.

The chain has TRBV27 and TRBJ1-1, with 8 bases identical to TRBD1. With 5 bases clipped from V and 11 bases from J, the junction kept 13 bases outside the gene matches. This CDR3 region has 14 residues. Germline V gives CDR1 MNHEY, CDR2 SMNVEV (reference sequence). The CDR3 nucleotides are TGTGCCAGCAGTCCAATCGAGACAGGGGAGGAGGCTTTCTTT. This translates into CASSPIETGEEAFF.

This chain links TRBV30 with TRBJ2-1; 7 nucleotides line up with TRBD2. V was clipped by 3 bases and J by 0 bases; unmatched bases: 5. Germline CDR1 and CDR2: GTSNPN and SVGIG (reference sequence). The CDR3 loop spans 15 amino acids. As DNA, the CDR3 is TGTGCCTGGAGAGAGGGCGGGAGCTCCTACAATGAGCAGTTCTTC. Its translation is CAWREGGSSYNEQFF.

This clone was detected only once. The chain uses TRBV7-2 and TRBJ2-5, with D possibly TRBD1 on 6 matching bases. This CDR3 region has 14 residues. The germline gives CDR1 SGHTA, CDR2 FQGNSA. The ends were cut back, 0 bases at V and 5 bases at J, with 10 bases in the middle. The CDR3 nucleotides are TGTGCCAGCAGCTTAGCGGGGGCCTTGGAGACCCAGTACTTC. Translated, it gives CASSLAGALETQYF.

The chain's CDR3 is CASSLDPGSGELFF. DNA for the CDR3: TGCGCCAGCAGCTTGGATCCGGGATCAGGGGAGCTGTTTTTT. The chain combines TRBV5-1 with TRBJ2-2; weak D call: TRBD2 (5 bases). Germline V gives CDR1 SGHRS, CDR2 YFSETQ. The CDR3 length is 14 residues. V gave up 0 bases and J gave up 8 bases, with 11 bases separating them.

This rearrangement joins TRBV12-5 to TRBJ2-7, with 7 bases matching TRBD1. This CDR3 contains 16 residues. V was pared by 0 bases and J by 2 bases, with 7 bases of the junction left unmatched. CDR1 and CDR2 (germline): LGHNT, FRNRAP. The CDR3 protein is CASGLVLGDSPYEQYF. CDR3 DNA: TGTGCTAGTGGTTTGGTACTGGGGGACAGCCCCTACGAGCAGTACTTC.

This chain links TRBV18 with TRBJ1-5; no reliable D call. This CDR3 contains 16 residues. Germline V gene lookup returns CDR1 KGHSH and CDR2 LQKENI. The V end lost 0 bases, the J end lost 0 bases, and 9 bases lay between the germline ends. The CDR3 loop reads CASSPPSSGSNQPQHF. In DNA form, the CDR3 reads TGTGCCAGCTCACCACCGAGTTCAGGTAGCAATCAGCCCCAGCATTTT.

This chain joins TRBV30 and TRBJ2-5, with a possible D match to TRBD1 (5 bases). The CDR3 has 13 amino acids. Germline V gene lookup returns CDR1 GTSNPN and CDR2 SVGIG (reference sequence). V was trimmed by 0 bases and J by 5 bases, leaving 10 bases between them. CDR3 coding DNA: TGTGCCTGGAGTGTAGGGGTGGTCGAGACCCAGTACTTC. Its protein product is CAWSVGVVETQYF.

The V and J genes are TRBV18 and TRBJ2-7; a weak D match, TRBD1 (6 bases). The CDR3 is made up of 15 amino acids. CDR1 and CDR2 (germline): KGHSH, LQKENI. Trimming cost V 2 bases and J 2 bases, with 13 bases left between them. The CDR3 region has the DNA TGTGCCAGCTCACCAGGAACAGGGACCGCCTACGAGCAGTACTTC. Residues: CASSPGTGTAYEQYF.

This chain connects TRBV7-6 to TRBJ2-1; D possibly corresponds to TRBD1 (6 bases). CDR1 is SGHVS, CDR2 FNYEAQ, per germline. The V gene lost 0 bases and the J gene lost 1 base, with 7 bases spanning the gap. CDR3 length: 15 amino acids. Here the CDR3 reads CASSLAQGSYNEQFF. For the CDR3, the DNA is TGTGCCAGCAGCTTAGCACAGGGTTCCTACAATGAGCAGTTCTTC.

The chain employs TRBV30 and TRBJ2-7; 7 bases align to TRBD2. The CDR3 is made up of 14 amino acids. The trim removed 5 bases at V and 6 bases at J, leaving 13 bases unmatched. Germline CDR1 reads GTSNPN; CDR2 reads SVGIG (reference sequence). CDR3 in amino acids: CAWPRGRGGGEQYF. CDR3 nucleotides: TGTGCCTGGCCCCGAGGGAGGGGCGGCGGCGAGCAGTACTTC.

CDR3 sequence: CASSLVSGVNEQFF. The CDR3 bases are TGTGCCAGCAGCTTAGTATCGGGGGTCAATGAGCAGTTCTTC. The chain employs TRBV11-2 and TRBJ2-1, with D perhaps TRBD2 (6 bases). Trimming pared 1 base from V and 6 bases from J, leaving 10 bases between. This CDR3 has 14 amino acids. Germline values: CDR1 SGHAT, CDR2 FQNNGV. The full variable domain, completed using reference TRBV11-2 and TRBJ2-1, is EAGVAQSPRYKIIEKRQSVAFWCNPISGHATLYWYQQILGQGPKLLIQFQNNGVVDDSQLPKDRFSAERLKGVDSTLKIQPAKLEDSAVYLCASSLVSGVNEQFFGPGTRLTVL.

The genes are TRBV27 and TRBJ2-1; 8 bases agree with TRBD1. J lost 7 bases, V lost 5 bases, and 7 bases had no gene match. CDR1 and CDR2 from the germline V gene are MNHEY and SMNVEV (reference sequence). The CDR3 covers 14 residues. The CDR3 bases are TGTGCCAGCAGTACCGGGACAGGCGGAAATGAGCAGTTCTTC. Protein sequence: CASSTGTGGNEQFF.

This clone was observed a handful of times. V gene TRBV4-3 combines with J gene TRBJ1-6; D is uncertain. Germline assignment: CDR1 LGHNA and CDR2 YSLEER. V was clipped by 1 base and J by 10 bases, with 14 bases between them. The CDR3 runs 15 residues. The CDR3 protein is CASSQVTGGNSPLHF. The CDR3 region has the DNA TGCGCCAGCAGCCAAGTGACGGGAGGGAACTCACCCCTCCACTTT.

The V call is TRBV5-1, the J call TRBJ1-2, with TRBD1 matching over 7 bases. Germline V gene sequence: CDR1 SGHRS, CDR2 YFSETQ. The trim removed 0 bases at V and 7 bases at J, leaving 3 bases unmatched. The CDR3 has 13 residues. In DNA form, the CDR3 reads TGCGCCAGCAGCTTGGGTGACAGGGTTGGCTACACCTTC. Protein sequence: CASSLGDRVGYTF. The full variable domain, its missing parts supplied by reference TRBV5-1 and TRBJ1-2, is KAGVTQTPRYLIKTRGQQVTLSCSPISGHRSVSWYQQTPGQGLQFLFEYFSETQRNKGNFPGRFSGRQFSNSRSEMNVSTLELGDSALYLCASSLGDRVGYTFGSGTRLTVV.

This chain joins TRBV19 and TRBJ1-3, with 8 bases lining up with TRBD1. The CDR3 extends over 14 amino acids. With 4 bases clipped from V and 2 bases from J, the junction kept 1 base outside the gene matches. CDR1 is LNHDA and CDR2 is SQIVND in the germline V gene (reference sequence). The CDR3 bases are TGTGCCAGTAGTAGACAGGGGACTGGAAACACCATATATTTT. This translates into CASSRQGTGNTIYF.

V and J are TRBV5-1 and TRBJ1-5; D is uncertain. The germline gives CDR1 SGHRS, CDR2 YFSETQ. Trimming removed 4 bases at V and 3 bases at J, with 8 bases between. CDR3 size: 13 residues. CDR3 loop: CASSPDNNQPQHF. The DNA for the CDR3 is TGCGCCAGCAGCCCCGACAACAATCAGCCCCAGCATTTT.

In DNA, the CDR3 is TGTGCCAGCAGCTTTGGTAGTACCTACAATGAGCAGTTCTTC. It specifies CASSFGSTYNEQFF. V is TRBV11-3 and J is TRBJ2-1; D unresolved. Germline-derived CDR1 and CDR2 are SGHNT and YENEEA. The CDR3 runs to 14 residues. With 3 bases removed from V and 2 bases from J, the gap between germline ends came to 8 bases.

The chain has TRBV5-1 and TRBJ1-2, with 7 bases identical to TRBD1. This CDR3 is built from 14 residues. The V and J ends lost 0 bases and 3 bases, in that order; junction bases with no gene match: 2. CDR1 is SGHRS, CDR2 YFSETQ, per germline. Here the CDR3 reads CASSLEGGHYGYTF. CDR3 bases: TGCGCCAGCAGCTTGGAAGGGGGCCACTATGGCTACACCTTC.

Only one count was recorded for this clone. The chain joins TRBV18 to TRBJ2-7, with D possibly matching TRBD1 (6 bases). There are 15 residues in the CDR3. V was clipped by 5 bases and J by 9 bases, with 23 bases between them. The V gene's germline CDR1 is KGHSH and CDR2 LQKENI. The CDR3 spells CASSSTAENRGGQYF. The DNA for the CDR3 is TGTGCCAGCTCATCTACGGCCGAAAATAGAGGGGGGCAGTACTTC.

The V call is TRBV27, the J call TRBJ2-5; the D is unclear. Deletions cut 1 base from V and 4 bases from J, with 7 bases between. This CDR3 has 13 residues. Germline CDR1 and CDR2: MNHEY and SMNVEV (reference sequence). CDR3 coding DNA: TGTGCCAGCAGTTTATATATCCGAGAGACCCAGTACTTC. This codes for CASSLYIRETQYF.